These 18 T cell receptor beta chains originate from one sample sequenced in a study of blood T cell repertoires in COVID-19. Repertoires were generated with immunoSEQ multiplex PCR, while TCRdb's copy carries only in-frame clones and drops some. The table has 200,000 to 300,000 clones, 80% to 90% seen once. Sequenced material: peripheral blood. Every receptor here comes from a man aged 25-45 years with active or convalescent COVID-19.

This rearrangement joins TRBV4-1 to TRBJ1-2, with 8 positions matching TRBD1. The germline V gene encodes CDR1 MGHRA and CDR2 YSYEKL. Trimming took 3 bases from V and 7 from J; bases not matched to a gene: 7. This CDR3 has 14 residues. CDR3 protein: CASSQIQGGSGYTF. CDR3 DNA: TGCGCCAGCAGCCAGATACAGGGGGGCAGTGGCTACACCTTC.

This chain joins TRBV29-1 and TRBJ1-5, with TRBD1 matching over 7 bases. The V gene end was trimmed by 6 bases and the J gene end by 3 bases; junction bases not matched to a gene: 5. This CDR3 contains 13 residues. Per germline, CDR1 SQVTM and CDR2 ANQGSEA. The CDR3 DNA sequence: TGCAGCGTCGGGGACAGCCTCAATCAGCCCCAGCATTTT. Amino acids: CSVGDSLNQPQHF.

This clone was observed a single time. The rearrangement uses TRBV6-1 and TRBJ1-1; D possibly corresponds to TRBD1 (5 bases). The CDR3 sequence is 13 residues long. Deletions cut 2 bases from V and 5 bases from J, with 9 bases between. Germline-derived CDR1 and CDR2 are MNHNS and SASEGT. DNA for the CDR3: TGTGCCAGCAGTGAAATGACAGTAACTGAAGCTTTCTTT. Translated: CASSEMTVTEAFF.

V is TRBV3-1 (or the pseudogene TRBV3-2) and J is TRBJ2-2; maybe TRBD2 (6 bases). V was shortened by 0 bases and J by 6 bases, with 20 bases between the two germline ends. Germline loops: CDR1 LGHDT, CDR2 YNNKEL (reference sequence). The length of the CDR3 is 18 residues. The DNA of the CDR3 is TGTGCCAGCAGCCAAGATAAGGGGACTTTCATTGGGCCCGGGGAGCTGTTTTTT. Its translation is CASSQDKGTFIGPGELFF.

This clone is a singleton in its sample. The V gene is TRBV29-1, the J gene TRBJ1-1; 7 bases map to TRBD1. With 7 bases clipped from V and 0 bases from J, the junction kept 5 bases outside the gene matches. The CDR3 totals 13 residues. Germline assignment: CDR1 SQVTM and CDR2 ANQGSEA. The CDR3 sequence is CSGNRGVNTEAFF. CDR3 nucleotide sequence: TGCAGCGGCAACAGGGGTGTGAACACTGAAGCTTTCTTT.

This clone was found once. The chain uses TRBV6-5 and TRBJ2-2; TRBD1 matches 8 bases. J gave up 7 bases and V 2 bases, and 6 bases lay outside the gene matches. The germline V gene encodes CDR1 MNHEY and CDR2 SVGAGI. CDR3 length equals 15 residues. CDR3 DNA sequence: TGTGCCAGCAGTTACACCGACAGGGGCGGCGGGGAGCTGTTTTTT. Its protein product is CASSYTDRGGGELFF.

The rearrangement links TRBV15 to TRBJ1-5, with 7 bases matching TRBD1. Trimming removed 1 base from V and 4 bases from J; junction bases left unmatched: 7. The CDR3 is 16 amino acids. The germline CDR1 and CDR2 sequences are LNHNV and YYDKDF (reference sequence). The CDR3 loop is CATSRVGGASNQPQHF. In nucleotides, the CDR3 is TGTGCCACCAGCAGAGTAGGGGGCGCGAGTAATCAGCCCCAGCATTTT.

This clone was picked up one time. The chain carries TRBV5-6 and TRBJ2-7, with a tentative D call TRBD1 (5 bases). V dropped 0 bases and J dropped 0 bases, with 19 bases sitting between them. Germline V gives CDR1 SGHDT, CDR2 YYEEEE. CDR3 length: 18 amino acids. The DNA of the CDR3 is TGTGCCAGCAGCTTGGCAGGGATCGCTCTGTCGGCCTCCTACGAGCAGTACTTC. Amino acids: CASSLAGIALSASYEQYF.

This sequence joins TRBV7-2 and TRBJ2-3, with a possible D match to TRBD1 (5 bases). Trimming took 1 base from V and 2 from J, leaving 10 bases between them. CDR3 length equals 15 residues. Germline CDR1 SGHTA, CDR2 FQGNSA. CDR3 nucleotide sequence: TGTGCCAGCAGCTTAGGGGGCCATCACACAGATACGCAGTATTTT. This codes for CASSLGGHHTDTQYF.

V usage is TRBV15 and J usage is TRBJ1-4; 10 bases match TRBD1. The CDR3 has 17 amino acids. The ends lost 4 bases at V and 4 bases at J; junction bases unmatched: 9. Germline V CDR1 and CDR2: LNHNV, YYDKDF (reference sequence). CDR3 DNA sequence: TGTGCCACCAGCAAGGGGACAGGGGTTCGTAATAATGAAAAACTGTTTTTT. It translates to CATSKGTGVRNNEKLFF.

The chain is built from TRBV9 and TRBJ1-1; TRBD1 matches at 7 bases. The V gene end was trimmed by 1 base and the J gene end by 3 bases; junction bases not matched to a gene: 3. This CDR3 has 14 amino acids. Germline lookup yields CDR1 SGDLS and CDR2 YYNGEE. This CDR3 is CASSVITGDTEAFF. The DNA for the CDR3 is TGTGCCAGCAGCGTAATCACAGGGGACACTGAAGCTTTCTTT.

V gene TRBV6-5 combines with J gene TRBJ1-1; 10 bases map to TRBD1. The CDR3 is 15 residues long. V was pared by 2 bases and J by 4 bases, with 4 bases of the junction left unmatched. CDR1 and CDR2 from the germline V gene are MNHEY and SVGAGI. The CDR3 DNA is TGTGCCAGCAGTTACGGACAGGGGGTGAGCACTGAAGCTTTCTTT. Amino acid sequence: CASSYGQGVSTEAFF.

Notes on this clone: The junction and the germline gene differ at one end; a read error may be behind it. CDR3 residues: CASNERAGETQYF. The CDR3 nucleotides read TGTGCCAGCAATGAACGAGCGGGGGAGACCCAGTACTTC. The chain joins TRBV25-1 to TRBJ2-5, with 7 nucleotides matching TRBD2. Germline lookup yields CDR1 MGHDK and CDR2 SYGVNS. This CDR3 is built from 13 residues.

The chain couples TRBV20-1 to TRBJ2-7; D uncertain. Germline V gene lookup returns CDR1 DFQATT and CDR2 SNEGSKA (reference sequence). The CDR3 runs to 13 residues. Between the trimmed V and J ends, which lost 3 bases and 3 bases, there was a span of 12 bases. In DNA, the CDR3 is TGCAGTGCTAGTGACGAAATTAGCTACGAGCAGTACTTC. Translating gives CSASDEISYEQYF.

The rearrangement joins TRBV6-5 to TRBJ2-7; TRBD1 agrees at 7 bases. Losses at the gene ends were 6 bases for V and 0 bases for J; bases not matched to a gene: 8. CDR3 length equals 15 residues. Looked up from germline, CDR1 is MNHEY and CDR2 is SVGAGI. This CDR3 is CASSRFRDSSYEQYF. The CDR3 region has the DNA TGTGCCAGCAGCCGATTCCGGGACAGCTCCTACGAGCAGTACTTC.

CDR3 bases: TGTGCCAGCAGCTTACAGGCGGGGGCCACTGAAGCTTTCTTT. Its protein is CASSLQAGATEAFF. This chain uses TRBV7-9 with TRBJ1-1; TRBD1 is a possible D gene (6 bases). Per the germline V gene, CDR1 is SEHNR and CDR2 is FQNEAQ (reference sequence). The CDR3 is made up of 14 amino acids. V was trimmed by 2 bases and J by 4 bases, leaving 11 bases between them.

The J gene is TRBJ2-3, the V gene TRBV7-3, with D perhaps matching TRBD1 (6 bases). V was shortened by 4 bases and J by 0 bases, with 11 bases between the two germline ends. CDR3 length: 15 amino acids. From germline, CDR1 is SGHTA and CDR2 FQGTGA. CDR3 residues: CASSYQGRSTDTQYF. The CDR3 DNA reads as TGTGCCAGCAGCTACCAGGGGCGGAGCACAGATACGCAGTATTTT.

This sequence joins TRBV13 and TRBJ2-7, with 7 bases matching TRBD1. The CDR3 has 15 amino acids. Unmatched junction bases numbered 11, after V lost 8 bases and J lost 1 base. The germline V gene encodes CDR1 PRHDT and CDR2 FYEKMQ (reference sequence). The chain's CDR3 is CASGDGGQRSYEQYF. The CDR3 DNA is TGTGCCAGCGGAGATGGGGGACAGAGATCCTACGAGCAGTACTTC.